This TCR beta chain was captured in a study of T cells in Graves' hyperthyroidism and ophthalmopathy. Researchers amplified the TCR beta CDR3 regions from RNA transcripts. Researchers ran a first-round RT-PCR on the TCR CDR3 using the HTBI primer set. TCRdb re-called the multiplex PCR reads with MiXCR, one entry per CDR3 protein. The sample consists of 350,000 or so distinct CDR3 sequences, 15% to 20% of them appearing once. This clonotype has only a few counts. Sequencing used blood. This clonotype originated in a woman aged 50 to 65 with Graves' hyperthyroidism.

The CDR3 region is CASSSEGVGNTIYF. CDR3 DNA sequence: TGCGCCAGCAGCTCCGAGGGGGTAGGAAACACCATATATTTT. The chain employs TRBV5-1 and TRBJ1-3, with D possibly matching TRBD1 (6 bases). Germline-derived CDR1 and CDR2 are SGHRS and YFSETQ. With 3 bases removed from V and 4 bases from J, the gap between germline ends came to 11 bases. The CDR3 is made up of 14 amino acids.